The 8 T cell receptor beta chains given below trace back to one sample, sequenced in a study of blood T cell repertoires in COVID-19. Using immunoSEQ multiplex PCR, the repertoire was profiled, and TCRdb retains in-frame clones only, with some absent. This sample has 270,000 or so clones; about 91% occur once, and the top ten carry roughly 2.9%. Specimen: PBMCs or T cells enriched from blood (not recorded which). The receptors shown here come from a man in his forties who had been exposed to COVID-19.

This chain uses TRBV27 with TRBJ2-7; tentative D call: TRBD1 (6 bases). Trimming took off 0 bases at V and 4 bases at J, with 19 bases between the two ends. The V gene's germline CDR1 is MNHEY and CDR2 SMNVEV (reference sequence). The CDR3 extends over 17 amino acids. CDR3 protein: CASSLSGSRGIPYEQYF. Here the CDR3 DNA reads TGTGCCAGCAGTTTATCGGGATCGAGGGGGATCCCTTACGAGCAGTACTTC.

The chain links TRBV6-5 to TRBJ1-1; 7 nucleotides match TRBD1. CDR1 is MNHEY, CDR2 SVGAGI, per germline. V trimming: 4 bases; J trimming: 1 base; junction bases outside the gene matches: 6. This CDR3 has 15 residues. CDR3 coding DNA: TGTGCCAGCAGTTCAGGACAGGTCAGGAACACTGAAGCTTTCTTT. This gives the protein CASSSGQVRNTEAFF.

This chain connects TRBV3-1 (or the pseudogene TRBV3-2) to TRBJ1-2, with D possibly being TRBD1 (5 bases). Trimming left V 2 bases short and J 7 bases short, with 11 bases between. The CDR3 consists of 13 residues. Germline CDR1 is LGHDT and CDR2 is YNNKEL (reference sequence). The CDR3 loop reads CASSQSGGRGYTF. CDR3 nucleotide sequence: TGTGCCAGCAGCCAATCCGGGGGACGTGGCTACACCTTC.

The chain employs TRBV3-1 (or the pseudogene TRBV3-2) and TRBJ2-5; D perhaps matches TRBD1 (7 bases). Trimming cost V 6 bases and J 3 bases, with 23 bases left between them. Germline V gives CDR1 LGHDT, CDR2 YNNKEL (reference sequence). The CDR3 runs to 17 residues. The CDR3 DNA reads TGTGCCAGCAGGGGACTGACAGGGAACCTACTTAAAGAGACCCAGTACTTC. This encodes CASRGLTGNLLKETQYF.

The chain uses TRBV7-9 and TRBJ1-3, with TRBD1 as a possible D gene (5 bases). The CDR3 consists of 14 residues. In germline, CDR1 is SEHNR, CDR2 FQNEAQ (reference sequence). V was trimmed by 5 bases and J by 5 bases, leaving 13 bases between them. This CDR3 reads CASSPQAGRNTIYF. Here the CDR3 DNA reads TGTGCCAGCAGCCCACAGGCAGGGAGAAACACCATATATTTT. Using reference TRBV7-9 and TRBJ1-3 for the parts outside the CDR3, the full variable domain is DTGVSQNPRHKITKRGQNVTFRCDPISEHNRLYWYRQTLGQGPEFLTYFQNEAQLEKSRLLSDRFSAERPKGSFSTLEIQRTEQGDSAMYLCASSPQAGRNTIYFGEGSWLTVV.

Points on this clone: Relative to the germline gene, one junction end is altered; a read error may explain this. This sample includes further DNA sequences coding for the same CDR3. The chain is built from TRBV4-1 and TRBJ2-5; 8 bases are shared with TRBD1. The germline CDR1 and CDR2 sequences are MGHRA and YSYEKL. The CDR3 consists of 17 residues. The CDR3 here is CASSRRPTGAVQETQYF. In DNA form, the CDR3 reads TGCGCCAGTAGCCGACGCCCGACAGGGGCCGTTCAAGAGACCCAGTACTTC.

V usage is TRBV6-5 and J usage is TRBJ2-3, with a possible D match to TRBD1 (5 bases). The length of the CDR3 is 12 residues. V lost 7 bases, J lost 4 bases, and 9 bases lay in between. The germline gives CDR1 MNHEY, CDR2 SVGAGI. CDR3 loop: CASNPGSDTQYF. In nucleotides, the CDR3 is TGTGCCAGCAATCCAGGGTCAGATACGCAGTATTTT.

The V and J genes are TRBV25-1 and TRBJ2-7; 7 nucleotides align to TRBD1. V dropped 4 bases and J dropped 3; count of bases not matched to a gene: 6. This CDR3 contains 14 residues. Germline-derived CDR1 and CDR2 are MGHDK and SYGVNS. In DNA, the CDR3 is TGTGCCAGCAGTGGACACAGGGGTTACTACGAGCAGTACTTC. It yields the protein CASSGHRGYYEQYF.